The clone carrying this T cell receptor (beta chain) was seen only a few times. Its antigen is undetermined. The study ran its PCR with 60 Vbeta and 13 Jbeta primers. Sequenced by immunoSEQ multiplex PCR; TCRdb stores in-frame clones only, minus some. The sample yields about 170,000 clones, just over 70% seen once. The data stem from a study of cytomegalovirus exposure and HLA in healthy donors. General study points: A link between a missense DCLRE1C variant and TCR beta V- and J-gene trimming emerged from a later analysis. Sequence variants that were highly shared formed a cluster that was likely a sequencing artifact. About 87% or about 30% of the time was how often most TCR beta V segments were productive, according to an earlier analysis.

These donors counted as nominally healthy when sampled, but unrecorded immune exposures were likely. The receptor's source is a human donor in good health. Input material: PBMCs.

CDR3 DNA sequence: TGTGCCAGCAGCTCCCCTTACAGGGGCTACGAGCAGTACTTC. This encodes CASSSPYRGYEQYF. This chain joins TRBV7-9 and TRBJ2-7, with 7 bases that match TRBD1. The CDR3 spans 14 residues. Germline CDR1 is SEHNR and CDR2 is FQNEAQ (reference sequence). Trimming cost V 4 bases and J 3 bases; bases outside gene matches: 6.